The clone carrying this TCR beta chain has a count of ten or more. These data belong to a study of identical twins. TCRdb reanalysed the 5' RACE reads using MiXCR and keeps one entry per CDR3 protein. Here the sample spans about 390,000 distinct CDR3 sequences, about 10% being singletons. Germline CDR1 reads SGHTA; CDR2 reads FQGNSA. This CDR3 has 15 residues. With 5 bases clipped from V and 7 bases from J, the junction kept 4 bases outside the gene matches. This sequence was found in a woman between 50 and 59 years old in good health. Sequenced sample: naive T cells sorted from blood. The genes are TRBV7-2 and TRBJ2-2; 13 bases match TRBD2. CDR3 DNA sequence: TGTGCCAGCAGCGATCGGACTAGCGGGAGCGGGGAGCTGTTTTTT. Encoded protein: CASSDRTSGSGELFF.